A selection of T cell receptor beta chains follows, all from one sample in a study of radiation and T cells in renal cell carcinoma. The data were produced by immunoSEQ multiplex PCR, yet TCRdb's version contains in-frame clones alone and is incomplete. The sample records fewer than 150,000 clones, 85% to 90% being singletons. The sample consisted of blood, taken from a patient whose treatment included radiotherapy and nephrectomy. The receptors were sampled from a woman aged 70-85 years with renal cell carcinoma. Each CDR3 is given with its conserved first and last residue. Fields, in order: CDR3 length, V gene, clone size, D gene, J gene, CDR3 DNA, CDR3 protein. The D gene is left open where the match is weak. The size entry is marked missing in some rows and otherwise reads once, few, many or a size class.

12,TRBV7-9,-,-,TRBJ1-2,TGTGCCAGCAGCTTAGAGGCAGGCCGTGGCACCTTC,CASSLEAGRGTF
15,TRBV5-6,-,TRBD1,TRBJ2-5,TGTGCCAGCAGCTTGGGGACAGGGGAAGGCGAGACCCAGTACTTC,CASSLGTGEGETQYF
14,TRBV7-3,-,-,TRBJ1-6,TGTGCCAGCAGCTTACTGCCAGCCGGATCACCCCTCCACTTT,CASSLLPAGSPLHF
14,TRBV11-2,-,-,TRBJ1-3,TGTGCCAGCAGCTTCACAGACTCTGGAAACACCATATATTTT,CASSFTDSGNTIYF
15,TRBV4-1,once,TRBD1,TRBJ2-3,TGCGCCAGCAGCCTCGGGACAGGGGGCCCAGATACGCAGTATTTT,CASSLGTGGPDTQYF
15,TRBV28,-,-,TRBJ1-4,TGTGCCAGCAGTTTAGTTGGGGCAGGGGCTGAAAAACTGTTTTTT,CASSLVGAGAEKLFF
14,TRBV25-1,once,-,TRBJ2-2,TGTGCCAGCAGTGGAACAGGAGGCGCCGGGGAGCTGTTTTTT,CASSGTGGAGELFF
15,TRBV4-1,-,TRBD2,TRBJ2-3,TGCGCCAGCAGCCAAGCCTGGACTAGCCTTGATACGCAGTATTTT,CASSQAWTSLDTQYF
13,TRBV28,-,-,TRBJ2-3,TGTGCCAGCAGTTCACAGGGTGCAGATACGCAGTATTTT,CASSSQGADTQYF
14,TRBV5-4,-,-,TRBJ2-1,TGTGCCAGCAGCTCAAGAGCGGTCTACAATGAGCAGTTCTTC,CASSSRAVYNEQFF
14,TRBV28,once,-,TRBJ2-7,TGTGCCAGCACCCTTACAGGGCTCTCCTACGAGCAGTACTTC,CASTLTGLSYEQYF
15,TRBV9,-,TRBD1,TRBJ1-3,TGTGCCAGCAGCGTAGACAGGGGGCTTAGAAACACCATATATTTT,CASSVDRGLRNTIYF
13,TRBV7-3,-,-,TRBJ2-2,TGTGCCAGCGGACGGGCTTCGGCCGGGGAGCTGTTTTTT,CASGRASAGELFF
13,TRBV12-1,-,-,TRBJ1-1,TGTGCCAGCAGCACGGCCAGGGGGATGGGAGCTTTCTTT,CASSTARGMGAFF
15,TRBV11-2,-,-,TRBJ1-6,TGTGCCAGCAGCTTAGGGGCGACAGCCTATTCACCCCTCCACTTT,CASSLGATAYSPLHF
20,TRBV9,-,-,TRBJ1-1,TGTGCCAGCAGCGTAGAGGAGGCGGGAGGTTGGGGCCCTAAGAACACTGAAGCTTTCTTT,CASSVEEAGGWGPKNTEAFF
15,TRBV21-1,-,-,TRBJ2-1,TGTGCCAGCAGCAAAGAGGGACAGGGGGTAGGCGAGCAGTTCTTC,CASSKEGQGVGEQFF
14,TRBV6-1,-,-,TRBJ2-3,TGTGCCAGCAGTGGATACTTGAGCACAGATACGCAGTATTTT,CASSGYLSTDTQYF
14,TRBV5-4,once,-,TRBJ1-3,TGTGCCAGCAGCTTGGGACAGGCGCGAAACACCATATATTTT,CASSLGQARNTIYF
14,TRBV30,-,-,TRBJ1-1,TGTGCCTGGAGCGGGGTTACAGGAGGCACTGAAGCTTTCTTT,CAWSGVTGGTEAFF
15,TRBV5-4,few,TRBD2,TRBJ2-5,TGTGCCAGCAGCTTGGGCGCGGGGGGGCTAGAGACCCAGTACTTC,CASSLGAGGLETQYF
20,TRBV9,-,TRBD2,TRBJ2-3,TGTGCCAGCAGCGTCCGACCCCTCGGGACTAGCGGGGGGAGCACAGATACGCAGTATTTT,CASSVRPLGTSGGSTDTQYF
12,TRBV7-2,-,-,TRBJ2-5,TGTGCCAGCAGCTTAGGAGAAGAGACCCAGTACTTC,CASSLGEETQYF
11,TRBV30,-,-,TRBJ2-7,TGTGCCTGGGCGACAGCCTACGAGCAGTACTTC,CAWATAYEQYF
16,TRBV5-4,-,-,TRBJ2-7,TGTGCCAGCAGCTCCCAAGGGGGGGTGTCCTCCTACGAGCAGTACTTC,CASSSQGGVSSYEQYF
13,TRBV6-4,-,-,TRBJ2-2,TGTGCCAGCAGTGAACAGAGCACCGGGGAGCTGTTTTTT,CASSEQSTGELFF
14,TRBV19,-,-,TRBJ2-7,TGTGCCAGTAGCCCTACCCGGGACATCTACGAGCAGTACTTC,CASSPTRDIYEQYF
13,TRBV7-2,-,-,TRBJ2-2,TGTGCCAGCAGCCCCCCCCCGGCCGGGGAGCTGTTTTTT,CASSPPPAGELFF
16,TRBV28,few,TRBD1,TRBJ2-7,TGTGCCAGCATTCCCAGGGGTAGGGGGCGTTATTACGAGCAGTACTTC,CASIPRGRGRYYEQYF
15,TRBV28,-,-,TRBJ2-5,TGTGCCAGCAGTTCAGCCGTGGGGTTGAAAAAGACCCAGTACTTC,CASSSAVGLKKTQYF
17,TRBV4-1,once,-,TRBJ1-5,TGCGCCAGCAGCCAAGATCTCGTCGGCAGGGATGTTCAGCCCCAGCATTTT,CASSQDLVGRDVQPQHF
14,TRBV11-1,-,-,TRBJ2-1,TGTGCCAGCAGTATACCCTCCGGGACCCCCAAGCAGTTCTTC,CASSIPSGTPKQFF
15,TRBV15,-,-,TRBJ1-2,TGTGCCACCAGCAGACCCAGGGTCTCCAACTATGGCTACACCTTC,CATSRPRVSNYGYTF
16,TRBV11-2,-,-,TRBJ1-4,TGTGCCAGCAGCTCGGTAACTGGGACAACTAATGAAAAACTGTTTTTT,CASSSVTGTTNEKLFF
10,TRBV6-6,-,-,TRBJ2-1,TGTGCCAGCTCCCATCATGAGCAGTTCTTC,CASSHHEQFF
14,TRBV2,few,-,TRBJ2-6,TGTGCCAGCAGTGAACTATCTGGGGCCAACGTCCTGACTTTC,CASSELSGANVLTF
13,TRBV5-4,once,TRBD1,TRBJ1-2,TGTGCCAGCAGTTTGCAGGGGGCGGGTGGCTACACCTTC,CASSLQGAGGYTF
15,TRBV7-2,-,TRBD1,TRBJ2-5,TGTGCCAGCAGCGGGGACAGGGGATTAGGGGAGACCCAGTACTTC,CASSGDRGLGETQYF
14,TRBV15,-,TRBD1,TRBJ1-1,TGTGCCACCAGCACCCCGGACAGGGATACTGAAGCTTTCTTT,CATSTPDRDTEAFF
16,TRBV7-2,-,TRBD2,TRBJ2-3,TGTGCCAGCAGCCGCCCCACTAGCGGGGGGGCAGATACGCAGTATTTT,CASSRPTSGGADTQYF
15,TRBV7-9,-,TRBD1,TRBJ2-2,TGTGCCAGCAGCTTACGGGACAGGGGGACCGGGGAGCTGTTTTTT,CASSLRDRGTGELFF